This TCR beta chain derives from a study of cytomegalovirus exposure and HLA in healthy donors. Whole-study context: Early on, a data release was issued that held roughly 80 million unique TCRs from HLA-typed donors.

Both 60 Vbeta primers and 13 Jbeta primers went into the PCR. TCRdb's table, derived via immunoSEQ multiplex PCR, lists solely in-frame clones and lacks some. The table has 74,000 or so clones, roughly 80% seen once; the top ten hold 7% to 7.5%. The study, taken as a whole, reports: Across all donors, roughly uniform sequencing depth was an assumption of the presence/absence analyses. Looking again later, the authors saw that most CMV-associated TCR beta chains seemed HLA-restricted. Highly shared variants forming one cluster were likely a sequencing artifact.

The table lists this clone with a few counts. The antigen remains unidentified. The receptor's source is a woman aged 35 to 49 in good health and CMV-seronegative. The sample was PBMCs.

The CDR3 bases are TGTGCCAGCAGCGACAGGGAGAATCAGCCCCAGCATTTT. Encoded protein: CASSDRENQPQHF. The chain couples TRBV6-6 to TRBJ1-5, with 7 bases aligning to TRBD1. CDR1 is MNHNY, CDR2 SVGAGI, per germline (reference sequence). The CDR3 runs to 13 residues. Losses at the gene ends were 6 bases for V and 4 bases for J; bases not matched to a gene: 3.